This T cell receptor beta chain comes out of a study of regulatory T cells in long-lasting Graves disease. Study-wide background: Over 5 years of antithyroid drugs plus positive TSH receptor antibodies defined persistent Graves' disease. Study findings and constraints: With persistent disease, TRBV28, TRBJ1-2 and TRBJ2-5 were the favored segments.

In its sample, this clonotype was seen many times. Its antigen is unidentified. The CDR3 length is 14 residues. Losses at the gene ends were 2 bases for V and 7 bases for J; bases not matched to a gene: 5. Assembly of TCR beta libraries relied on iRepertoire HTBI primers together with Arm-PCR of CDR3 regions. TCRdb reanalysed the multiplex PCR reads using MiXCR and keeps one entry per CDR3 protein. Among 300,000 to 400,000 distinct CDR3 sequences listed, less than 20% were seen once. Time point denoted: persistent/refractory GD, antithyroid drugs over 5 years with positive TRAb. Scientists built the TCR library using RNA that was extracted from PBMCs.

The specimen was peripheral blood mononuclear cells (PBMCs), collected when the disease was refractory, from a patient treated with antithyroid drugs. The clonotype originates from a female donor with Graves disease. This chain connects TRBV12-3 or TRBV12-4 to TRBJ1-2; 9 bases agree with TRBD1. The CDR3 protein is CASSLSTGGSGYTF. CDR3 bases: TGTGCCAGCAGTTTATCGACAGGGGGAAGTGGCTACACCTTC.